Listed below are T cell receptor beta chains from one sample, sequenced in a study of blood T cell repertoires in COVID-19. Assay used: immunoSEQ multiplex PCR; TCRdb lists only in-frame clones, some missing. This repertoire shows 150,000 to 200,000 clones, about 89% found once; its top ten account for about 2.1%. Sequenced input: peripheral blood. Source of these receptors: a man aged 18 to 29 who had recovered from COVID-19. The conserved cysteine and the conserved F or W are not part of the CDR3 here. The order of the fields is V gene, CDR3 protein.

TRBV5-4 ASSSSGRRGTGELF
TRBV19 ASSAPIAGLLDTQY
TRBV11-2 ASSPPGLAGDEQF
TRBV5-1 ASSTGLTGELF
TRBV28 ASSFAGINQPQH
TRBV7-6 ASREGALGTGELF
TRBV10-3 AISEEVLDGGSEQY
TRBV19 ASSPFRSSYNEQF
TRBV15 ATSRGRLETYEQY
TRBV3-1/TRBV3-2 ASSSITGWDWGSGNTIY
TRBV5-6 ASSMDNNNEQF
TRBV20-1 SAPRNTEAF
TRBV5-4 ASSSREGAMNEQY
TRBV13 ASSSRGPTGGYT
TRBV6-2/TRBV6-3 ASSTRDRGLRQPQH
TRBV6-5 ASSYYGSSYNSPLH
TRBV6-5 ASSSQGAGAYEQY
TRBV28 ASSLINNYEQY
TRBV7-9 ASSLALGQGSTQY
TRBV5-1 ASTTVTGSYEQY
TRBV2 ASSASLDSLRGYT
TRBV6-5 ASSYSRSFEAF
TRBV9 ASSDRPGSRVGANVLT
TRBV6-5 ASSGTGQETQY
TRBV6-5 ASSRTSGRRYEQY
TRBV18 ASSPRSLADYNEQF
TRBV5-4 ASSPGTGINQPQH
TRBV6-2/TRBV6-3 ASSSQGARTEAF
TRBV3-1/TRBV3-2 ASSPGLPGYNEQF
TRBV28 ASANSLGPREQF
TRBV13 ASSLRGGGNIQY
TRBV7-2 ASTDRTSGGNEQF
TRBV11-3 ASSSGPRLAGEKQY
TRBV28 ASSPLRNGRGFETQY
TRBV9 ASSASGGGELF
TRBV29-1 SVGKGMNTEAF
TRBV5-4 ASSSQGAAGNTIY
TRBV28 ASWGTAMVNNYGYT
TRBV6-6 ASDREEVSNQPQH
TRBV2 ASRGWSGHGYT
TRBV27 ASSYWGGPAYNEQF
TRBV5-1 ASSLGQGGVGKGRTGELF
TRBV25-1 ASSRVDGELF
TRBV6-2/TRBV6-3 ASSLGGGPRPY
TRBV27 ASSLESSYNSPLH
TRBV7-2 ATTGTASIQPQH